Reported below is one TCR beta chain. Its antigen is unidentified. As the CDR3 is not closed by the conserved phenylalanine or tryptophan, this likely results from a read error. The DNA is omitted, as the CDR3 cannot be located on it reliably, and the CDR3 follows TCRdb's listing. The study ran its PCR with 60 Vbeta and 13 Jbeta primers. Measured with immunoSEQ multiplex PCR; TCRdb has only the in-frame clones, and not every one. The table shows around 150,000 clones, with about 80% occurring only once. When sampled, the donors appeared nominally healthy, though they likely had unrecorded immune exposures. The entry originates in a study of cytomegalovirus exposure and HLA in healthy donors. Ends included, the CDR3 has 14 residues. Notes on the study in general: A likely sequencing artifact accounted for one observed cluster of highly shared sequence variants. DRB1 showed the most TCR associations and HLA-C the fewest in a later analysis, as rates varied by HLA locus. A later analysis showed that HLA-associated TCR beta chains had undergone more clonal expansion than equally common others.

The TCR was taken from a man between 35 and 55 years old in good health and CMV-seropositive. The rearrangement links TRBV12-2 to TRBJ1-1. TRBV12-2 is flagged as a pseudogene. The sample was PBMCs. The CDR3 region is CASRLSGINTEAFL.